The rows below give T cell receptor beta chains drawn from one sample of a study of response to subunit inactivated influenza vaccine. TCRdb recomputed calls from the RT-PCR reads with MiXCR, one row per CDR3 protein. This table has roughly 650,000 distinct CDR3 sequences, approximately 15% appearing once. The sample was PBMCs from blood, taken 11 to 12 days after vaccination. Source of these receptors: a man aged 45-65 years who received an inactivated influenza vaccine. Both conserved end residues are part of each CDR3. A D gene is named only where the DNA matches it firmly. A clone size is listed for some rows: how often the clone was seen (once, few, many), or a class if it is expanded.

v_gene,d_gene,j_gene,abundance,CDR3nt,CDR3aa
TRBV25-1,TRBD1,TRBJ1-1,-,TGTGCCAGCAGGGACAGGAGTAAGAACACTGAAGCTTTCTTT,CASRDRSKNTEAFF
TRBV20-1,-,TRBJ1-1,-,TGCAGTGCTGTAGACAGCGTGAACACTGAAGCTTTCTTT,CSAVDSVNTEAFF
TRBV7-2,-,TRBJ2-7,many,TGTGCCAGCAGCTCTTATATACCCTACGAGCAGTACTTC,CASSSYIPYEQYF
TRBV5-1,TRBD2,TRBJ2-2,few,TGCGCCAGCCGATCTAGCGGGGGTACCGGGGAGCTGTTTTTT,CASRSSGGTGELFF
TRBV29-1,-,TRBJ2-3,many,TGCAGCGTTGACGGAGGGGTTCGAAGCACAGATACGCAGTATTTT,CSVDGGVRSTDTQYF
TRBV28,-,TRBJ2-1,-,TGTGCCAGCAGTCCCACAGGTTATTCGGGGGGCCTTGAGCAGTTCTTC,CASSPTGYSGGLEQFF
TRBV10-3,TRBD2,TRBJ2-1,many,TGTGCCATCAGTGAAGTAGCGGGAGGTCCCTACAATGAGCAGTTCTTC,CAISEVAGGPYNEQFF
TRBV6-1,-,TRBJ2-3,-,TGTGCCAGCAGGGATGGACCCGGCACAGATACGCAGTATTTT,CASRDGPGTDTQYF
TRBV27,TRBD1,TRBJ1-5,many,TGTGCCAGCAGTTCAGGGACAGGGGGTAATCAGCCCCAGCATTTT,CASSSGTGGNQPQHF
TRBV6-4,-,TRBJ1-1,few,TGTGCCAGCAGTACAGTGCTCGGGACTGAAGCTTTCTTT,CASSTVLGTEAFF
TRBV4-2,TRBD2,TRBJ2-5,few,TGTGCCAGCAGCCAAGGGCTGGGACTAGCGGGGGAGGAGACCCAGTACTTC,CASSQGLGLAGEETQYF
TRBV11-2,-,TRBJ2-5,few,TGTGCCAGCAGTTTCGGACAGCGCCAAGAGACCCAGTACTTC,CASSFGQRQETQYF
TRBV6-5,-,TRBJ1-6,few,TGTGCCAGCAGTTACTCCAGTCCCGGGGACTCACCCCTCCACTTT,CASSYSSPGDSPLHF
TRBV27,-,TRBJ1-6,many,TGTGCCAGCAGCATGACTGTGACTCGGACACCCCTCCACTTT,CASSMTVTRTPLHF
TRBV6-2/TRBV6-3,-,TRBJ2-7,few,TGTGCCAGCAGACCACTCGACTCAGATAGAATCGGCGAGCAGTACTTC,CASRPLDSDRIGEQYF
TRBV18,-,TRBJ1-5,-,TGTGCCAGCTCACAAGATACAGGGATCCTGAGCCCCCAGCATTTT,CASSQDTGILSPQHF
TRBV9,TRBD1,TRBJ1-1,-,TGTGCCAGCAGCCCTCGACAGGGGAAGACGACTGAAGCTTTCTTT,CASSPRQGKTTEAFF
TRBV7-9,-,TRBJ2-7,few,TGTGCCAGCAGCCGCCCCGGACCGTCCTACGAGCAGTACTTC,CASSRPGPSYEQYF
TRBV7-2,-,TRBJ1-1,many,TGTGCCAGCAGCCCGAGACTGGGGAACACTGAAGCTTTCTTT,CASSPRLGNTEAFF